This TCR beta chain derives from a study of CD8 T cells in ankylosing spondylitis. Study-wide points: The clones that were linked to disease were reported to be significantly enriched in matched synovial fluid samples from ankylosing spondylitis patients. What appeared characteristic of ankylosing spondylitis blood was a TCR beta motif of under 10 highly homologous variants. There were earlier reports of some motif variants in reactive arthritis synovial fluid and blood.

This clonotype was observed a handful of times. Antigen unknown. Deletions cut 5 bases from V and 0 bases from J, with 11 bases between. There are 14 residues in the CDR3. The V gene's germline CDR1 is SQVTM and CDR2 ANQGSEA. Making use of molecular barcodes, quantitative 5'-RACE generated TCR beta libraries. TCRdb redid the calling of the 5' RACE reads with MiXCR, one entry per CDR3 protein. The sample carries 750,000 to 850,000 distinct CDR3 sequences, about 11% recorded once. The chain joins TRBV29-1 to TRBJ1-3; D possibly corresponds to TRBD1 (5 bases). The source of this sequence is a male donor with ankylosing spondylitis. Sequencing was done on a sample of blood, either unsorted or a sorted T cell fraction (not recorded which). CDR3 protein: CSVSFRASGNTIYF. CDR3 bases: TGCAGCGTTAGCTTCAGGGCCTCTGGAAACACCATATATTTT.